Below are 25 T cell receptor beta chains sequenced from a single sample in a study of blood T cell repertoires in COVID-19. TCRdb's table, derived via immunoSEQ multiplex PCR, lists solely in-frame clones and lacks some. Seen here are about 110,000 clones, approximately 89% observed once, and the top ten hold 6.8%. The material sequenced was peripheral blood. These receptors were taken from a man between 45 and 60 years old with active or convalescent COVID-19.

The rearrangement uses TRBV6-6 and TRBJ1-3, with D uncertain. The germline V gene encodes CDR1 MNHNY and CDR2 SVGAGI (reference sequence). V was pared by 6 bases and J by 0 bases, with 15 bases between. The CDR3 is made up of 16 amino acids. The CDR3 DNA sequence: TGTGCCAGCAGATTTGGTCAGATAAGCTCTGGAAACACCATATATTTT. Translating gives CASRFGQISSGNTIYF.

This clone was recorded many times. Here the CDR3 reads CASSSDRMEQFF. The CDR3 DNA reads as TGTGCCAGCAGTTCCGACAGGATGGAGCAGTTCTTC. The chain is built from TRBV27 and TRBJ2-1; a possible D gene is TRBD1 (6 bases). Per the germline V gene, CDR1 is MNHEY and CDR2 is SMNVEV (reference sequence). The V end lost 4 bases, the J end lost 10 bases, and 11 bases lay between the germline ends. This CDR3 region has 12 residues.

In its sample, this clone was seen a few times. The chain couples TRBV28 to TRBJ1-2, with 7 positions matching TRBD1. CDR1 MDHEN and CDR2 SYDVKM come from the germline V gene. Unmatched junction bases numbered 8, after V lost 6 bases and J lost 4 bases. This CDR3 has 14 amino acids. CDR3 DNA: TGTGCCAGCAGGACGACAGGGAGGTCCTATGGCTACACCTTC. Translating gives CASRTTGRSYGYTF.

The rearrangement links TRBV30 to TRBJ1-2; D is undetermined. There are 14 residues in the CDR3. V was trimmed by 0 bases and J by 3 bases, leaving 11 bases between them. Germline assignment: CDR1 GTSNPN and CDR2 SVGIG (reference sequence). The chain's CDR3 is CAWSVLGRDYGYTF. The CDR3 DNA reads TGTGCCTGGAGTGTACTAGGGCGGGACTATGGCTACACCTTC.

This clone was recorded once. This chain links TRBV28 with TRBJ1-5, with 8 bases fitting TRBD1. V trimming: 3 bases; J trimming: 5 bases; junction bases outside the gene matches: 6. The CDR3 consists of 15 residues. The germline CDR1 and CDR2 sequences are MDHEN and SYDVKM. Here the CDR3 reads CASSFTGGYDQPQHF. The CDR3 coding sequence is TGTGCCAGCAGTTTTACAGGGGGATATGATCAGCCCCAGCATTTT.

J is TRBJ1-2 and V is TRBV11-2; 7 positions match TRBD1. The CDR3 consists of 16 residues. CDR1 and CDR2 (germline): SGHAT, FQNNGV. V lost 1 base to trimming and J lost 4 bases; unmatched junction nucleotides: 9. The DNA for the CDR3 is TGTGCCAGCAGCTTAGGGACAGGCGAACCCTTCTATGGCTACACCTTC. It is translated as CASSLGTGEPFYGYTF. The full variable domain, rest sourced from reference TRBV11-2 and TRBJ1-2, is EAGVAQSPRYKIIEKRQSVAFWCNPISGHATLYWYQQILGQGPKLLIQFQNNGVVDDSQLPKDRFSAERLKGVDSTLKIQPAKLEDSAVYLCASSLGTGEPFYGYTFGSGTRLTVV.

The chain recombines TRBV11-2 with TRBJ2-2, with TRBD2 matching over 7 bases. The CDR3 is made up of 15 amino acids. Germline-derived CDR1 and CDR2 are SGHAT and FQNNGV. V lost 5 bases, J lost 4 bases, and 7 bases stayed unmatched. CDR3 sequence reads: CASSRLAEVTGELFF. CDR3 sequence (DNA): TGTGCCAGCAGCCGACTAGCCGAAGTCACCGGGGAGCTGTTTTTT.

The V and J genes are TRBV30 and TRBJ2-1; TRBD2 matches at 7 bases. The germline gives CDR1 GTSNPN, CDR2 SVGIG (reference sequence). Germline trimming cut 0 bases from V and 2 bases from J; bases unmatched to any gene: 7. This CDR3 has 16 residues. CDR3 region: CAWSVRLAATYNEQFF. CDR3 bases: TGTGCCTGGAGTGTACGGCTAGCGGCCACCTACAATGAGCAGTTCTTC. The full variable domain, in which reference TRBV30 and TRBJ2-1 provide the parts outside the CDR3, is SQTIHQWPATLVQPVGSPLSLECTVEGTSNPNLYWYRQAAGRGLQLLFYSVGIGQISSEVPQNLSASRPQDRQFILSSKKLLLSDSGFYLCAWSVRLAATYNEQFFGPGTRLTVL.

V gene TRBV5-6 combines with J gene TRBJ2-7, with 10 bases identical to TRBD1. The V gene end was trimmed by 3 bases and the J gene end by 4 bases; junction bases not matched to a gene: 4. Germline CDR1 and CDR2: SGHDT and YYEEEE. This CDR3 contains 14 residues. CDR3 sequence: CASSWGQGKYEQYF. CDR3 in DNA: TGTGCCAGCAGCTGGGGACAGGGGAAATACGAGCAGTACTTC.

V gene TRBV7-2 combines with J gene TRBJ1-5; D gene ambiguous. Trimming left V 5 bases short and J 3 bases short, with 5 bases between. Looked up from germline, CDR1 is SGHTA and CDR2 is FQGNSA. The CDR3 is made up of 12 amino acids. Here the CDR3 reads CASSPSNQPQHF. As DNA, the CDR3 is TGTGCCAGCAGCCCATCCAATCAGCCCCAGCATTTT. Drawing the rest from reference TRBV7-2 and TRBJ1-5, the complete variable domain is GAGVSQSPSNKVTEKGKDVELRCDPISGHTALYWYRQSLGQGLEFLIYFQGNSAPDKSGLPSDRFSAERTGGSVSTLTIQRTQQEDSAVYLCASSPSNQPQHFGDGTRLSIL.

The chain uses TRBV6-5 and TRBJ1-2, with D tentatively TRBD1 (5 bases). In germline, CDR1 is MNHEY, CDR2 SVGAGI. With 6 bases removed from V and 8 bases from J, the gap between germline ends came to 22 bases. The CDR3 covers 15 residues. The CDR3 is CASSPRGREEQGYTF. CDR3 in DNA: TGTGCCAGCAGCCCCCGGGGCAGGGAGGAGCAAGGCTACACCTTC.

The chain is built from TRBV2 and TRBJ1-3, with D perhaps matching TRBD1 (5 bases). Germline assignment: CDR1 SNHLY and CDR2 FYNNEI. The CDR3 is 14 amino acids. V gave up 6 bases and J gave up 0 bases, with 9 bases separating them. The CDR3 region has the DNA TGTGCCAGCAGGGGACTGTTCTCTGGAAACACCATATATTTT. Translated, it gives CASRGLFSGNTIYF.

The CDR3 DNA reads as TGTGCCAGCAGCCCCGGGACAGGGTTAGCGGGCCACACAGATACGCAGTATTTT. This encodes CASSPGTGLAGHTDTQYF. The rearrangement joins TRBV28 to TRBJ2-3, with 9 bases lining up with TRBD1. Germline assignment: CDR1 MDHEN and CDR2 SYDVKM. The CDR3 consists of 18 residues. V shed 6 bases and J 2 bases; nucleotides not matched to a gene: 15.

This clone was detected a few times. The V call is TRBV5-1, the J call TRBJ2-7, with 16 bases that match TRBD2. Germline V gene data show CDR1 as SGHRS and CDR2 as YFSETQ. Trimming removed 3 bases from V and 6 bases from J; junction bases left unmatched: 6. The CDR3 totals 16 residues. The CDR3 DNA follows: TGCGCCAGCAGCTCCGGGACTAGCGGGAGGGCGAGCGAGCAGTACTTC. It yields the protein CASSSGTSGRASEQYF.

The rearrangement joins TRBV24-1 to TRBJ2-2; no definite D call. V shed 9 bases and J shed 7 bases, with 17 bases lying between them. The CDR3 is 14 amino acids. Germline values: CDR1 KGHDR, CDR2 SFDVKD. The CDR3 DNA is TGTGCCACCTCCCGGTCGGGTTTGGTCGGGGAGCTGTTTTTT. This translates into CATSRSGLVGELFF.

This rearrangement joins TRBV12-3 or TRBV12-4 to TRBJ1-2; D uncertain. The ends were cut back, 3 bases at V and 6 bases at J, with 11 bases in the middle. The CDR3 covers 13 residues. The DNA for the CDR3 is TGTGCCAGCAGTTTTTGGGGAGAAGATGGCTACACCTTC. Residues: CASSFWGEDGYTF.

The chain uses TRBV6-2 or TRBV6-3 and TRBJ2-1; D may be TRBD2 (6 bases). The CDR3 runs 16 residues. Trimming took off 6 bases at V and 2 bases at J, with 17 bases between the two ends. The germline V gene encodes CDR1 MNHEY and CDR2 SVGEGT. The chain's CDR3 is CASSPRGGVPYNEQFF. For the CDR3, the DNA is TGTGCCAGCAGCCCCCGGGGCGGGGTCCCCTACAATGAGCAGTTCTTC.

The rearrangement joins TRBV4-2 to TRBJ2-1; 16 nucleotides align to TRBD2. V shed 0 bases and J 8 bases; nucleotides not matched to a gene: 4. CDR1 and CDR2 from the germline V gene are LGHNA and YNFKEQ. The CDR3 is 17 residues long. The CDR3 here is CASSQEEGLAGGDEQFF. The CDR3 nucleotides are TGTGCCAGCAGCCAAGAGGAGGGACTAGCGGGAGGGGATGAGCAGTTCTTC.

The chain links TRBV5-1 to TRBJ2-7, with 8 nucleotides matching TRBD1. Germline loops: CDR1 SGHRS, CDR2 YFSETQ. This CDR3 spans 14 amino acids. Trimming at V came to 3 bases and at J to 3 bases, leaving 5 bases not matched to a gene. In nucleotides, the CDR3 is TGCGCCAGCAGCTACGCAGGGGGCGACTACGAGCAGTACTTC. Translated, it gives CASSYAGGDYEQYF.

This sequence joins TRBV13 and TRBJ2-7; D is possibly TRBD1 (7 bases). The germline gives CDR1 PRHDT, CDR2 FYEKMQ (reference sequence). The CDR3 covers 16 residues. V lost 4 bases and J 7 bases, leaving 23 bases between the germline ends. This CDR3 reads CASSSRAGGHNGEQYF. CDR3 nucleotides: TGTGCCAGCAGCTCGCGCGCAGGGGGGCATAACGGAGAGCAGTACTTC.

The chain couples TRBV6-5 to TRBJ1-6, with 7 bases matching TRBD1. Germline CDR1 reads MNHEY; CDR2 reads SVGAGI. There are 14 residues in the CDR3. With V trimmed by 9 bases and J by 9 bases, 11 bases remained unmatched. The CDR3 loop is CASSQGAGGSPLHF. CDR3 sequence (DNA): TGTGCCAGTTCACAAGGAGCAGGGGGTTCACCCCTCCACTTT.

The J gene is TRBJ2-3, the V gene TRBV5-5; TRBD1 agrees at 7 bases. Unmatched junction bases numbered 5, after V lost 2 bases and J lost 2 bases. The CDR3 is 15 amino acids. The germline V gene encodes CDR1 SGHKS and CDR2 YYEKEE (reference sequence). As DNA, the CDR3 is TGTGCCAGCAGCTTAGAACAGGGGACCACAGATACGCAGTATTTT. This encodes CASSLEQGTTDTQYF. Supplemented by reference TRBV5-5 and TRBJ2-3, the full variable domain reads DAGVTQSPTHLIKTRGQQVTLRCSPISGHKSVSWYQQVLGQGPQFIFQYYEKEERGRGNFPDRFSARQFPNYSSELNVNALLLGDSALYLCASSLEQGTTDTQYFGPGTRLTVL.

This chain joins TRBV9 and TRBJ2-1, with 8 bases that match TRBD2. CDR3 size: 15 residues. After removal of 5 bases from V and 4 bases from J, the junction contained 8 bases not matched to a gene. Germline CDR1 is SGDLS and CDR2 is YYNGEE. CDR3 sequence reads: CASRETSGDYNEQFF. CDR3 sequence (DNA): TGTGCCAGCAGGGAAACTAGCGGAGATTACAATGAGCAGTTCTTC.

The rearrangement joins TRBV7-9 to TRBJ1-2; TRBD1 matches at 7 bases. V gave up 5 bases and J gave up 2 bases; unmatched junction bases: 11. The CDR3 length is 16 residues. Germline lookup yields CDR1 SEHNR and CDR2 FQNEAQ (reference sequence). CDR3 amino acids: CASSSDREVWNYGYTF. CDR3 DNA: TGTGCCAGCAGCAGCGACAGGGAAGTATGGAACTATGGCTACACCTTC.

The CDR3 DNA is TGTGCCAGCAGCCTCCGGGACAGCTCCTACAATGAGCAGTTCTTC. The encoded protein is CASSLRDSSYNEQFF. J is TRBJ2-1 and V is TRBV7-2; 7 positions agree with TRBD1. This CDR3 has 15 amino acids. V lost 5 bases to trimming and J lost 0 bases; unmatched junction nucleotides: 4. Germline lookup yields CDR1 SGHTA and CDR2 FQGNSA.